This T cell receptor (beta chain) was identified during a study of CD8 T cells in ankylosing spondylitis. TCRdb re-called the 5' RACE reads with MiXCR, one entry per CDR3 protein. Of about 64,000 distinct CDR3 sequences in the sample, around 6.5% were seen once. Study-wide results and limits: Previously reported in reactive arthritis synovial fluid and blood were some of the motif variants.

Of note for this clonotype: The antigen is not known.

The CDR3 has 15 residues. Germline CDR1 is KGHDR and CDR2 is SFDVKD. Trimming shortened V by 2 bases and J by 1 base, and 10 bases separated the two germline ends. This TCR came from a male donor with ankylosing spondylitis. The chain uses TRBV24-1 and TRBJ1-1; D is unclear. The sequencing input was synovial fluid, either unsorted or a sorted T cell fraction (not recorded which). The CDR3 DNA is TGTGCCACCAGTGATTCGAGGTTAACGAACACTGAAGCTTTCTTT. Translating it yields CATSDSRLTNTEAFF.